This T cell receptor beta chain is from a study of blood T cell repertoires in COVID-19. Whole-study context: From the United States, Italy and Spain came samples of acute and convalescent COVID-19.

From germline, CDR1 is MNHEY and CDR2 SVGEGT. The CDR3 is made up of 15 amino acids. J was trimmed by 4 bases and V by 6 bases; bases with no gene match: 7. Libraries were prepared by immunoSEQ multiplex PCR; TCRdb keeps only in-frame clonotypes and omits some of them. The sample comprises 75,000 to 100,000 clones, roughly 85% of which are singletons, and about an eighth rests with the top ten. The source material was peripheral blood. J is TRBJ1-5 and V is TRBV6-2 or TRBV6-3; 9 bases agree with TRBD1. The receptor comes from a human donor in a cohort sampled during active COVID-19. The CDR3 DNA is TGTGCCAGCAGCTGGGCCGGGACAGGGAATCAGCCCCAGCATTTT. It specifies CASSWAGTGNQPQHF.